Sequencing of this T cell receptor beta chain was carried out in a study of blood T cell repertoires in COVID-19. The germline V gene encodes CDR1 LGHDT and CDR2 YNNKEL (reference sequence). The CDR3 has 16 amino acids. Unmatched junction bases numbered 10, after V lost 2 bases and J lost 5 bases. Participants were placed into cohorts based on the clinical history they reported. Sequencing used immunoSEQ multiplex PCR; TCRdb keeps in-frame clones, though not all of them. Among a few hundred thousand clones, around 88% were seen once, and the ten largest hold 2% to 2.5%. The sequenced sample consisted of PBMCs or T cells enriched from blood (not recorded which). The V gene is TRBV3-1 (or the pseudogene TRBV3-2), the J gene TRBJ2-7, with 9 bases lining up with TRBD1. The sequence came from a woman between 40 and 50 years old with acute COVID-19. The CDR3 region is CASSQPRPGQGDEQYF. Written as DNA, the CDR3 is TGTGCCAGCAGCCAACCGAGGCCGGGACAGGGCGACGAGCAGTACTTC.